A single count supports the clone carrying this T cell receptor beta chain. The data derive from a study of blood T cell repertoires in COVID-19. This CDR3 spans 12 amino acids. The V and J ends lost 1 base and 6 bases respectively, with 4 bases between them. CDR1 SEHNR and CDR2 FQNEAQ come from the germline V gene (reference sequence). Repertoires were generated with immunoSEQ multiplex PCR, while TCRdb's copy carries only in-frame clones and drops some. This table holds 250,000 to 350,000 clones, 88% found once. The chain employs TRBV7-9 and TRBJ2-1, with D unclear. This clonotype was obtained from a young man with active or convalescent COVID-19. Input material: peripheral blood. This CDR3 is CASSLGSNEQFF. DNA for the CDR3: TGTGCCAGCAGCTTAGGTAGCAATGAGCAGTTCTTC.